This paragraph covers one T cell receptor (beta chain) sequence. Its antigen is still unknown. This entry is derived from a study of CD4+ T cells in melanoma. Study-level results: A reported correlation linked neoantigen-specific CD4+ T cells to CD8+, macrophage and B cell function.

The table came from immunoSEQ multiplex PCR; TCRdb's copy has only in-frame clones and leaves some out. The sample lists 140,000 or so clones; 92% were seen once. Germline assignment: CDR1 SGDLS and CDR2 YYNGEE. The CDR3 spans 14 residues. The germline V and J ends were trimmed by 1 base and 3 bases, with 7 bases remaining between them. The chain is built from TRBV9 and TRBJ2-2; D possibly corresponds to TRBD1 (5 bases). The receptor was isolated from a human donor with melanoma. The CDR3 nucleotides are TGTGCCAGCAGCGTATGGGGCTACACCGGGGAGCTGTTTTTT. Translation gives CASSVWGYTGELFF.